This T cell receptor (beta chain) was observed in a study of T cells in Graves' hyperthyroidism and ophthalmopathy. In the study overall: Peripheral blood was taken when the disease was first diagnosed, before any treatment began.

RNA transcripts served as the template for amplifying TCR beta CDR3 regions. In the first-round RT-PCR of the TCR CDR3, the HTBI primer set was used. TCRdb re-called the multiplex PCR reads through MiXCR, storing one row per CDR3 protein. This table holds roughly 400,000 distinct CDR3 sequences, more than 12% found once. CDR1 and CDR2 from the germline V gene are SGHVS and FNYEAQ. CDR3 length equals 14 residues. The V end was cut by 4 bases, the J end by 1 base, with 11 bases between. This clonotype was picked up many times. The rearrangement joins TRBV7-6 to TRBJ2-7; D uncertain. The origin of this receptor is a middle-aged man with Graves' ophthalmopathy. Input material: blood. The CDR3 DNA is TGTGCCAGCAGCTCCTTGTCGAGGTCCTACGAGCAGTACTTC. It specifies CASSSLSRSYEQYF.